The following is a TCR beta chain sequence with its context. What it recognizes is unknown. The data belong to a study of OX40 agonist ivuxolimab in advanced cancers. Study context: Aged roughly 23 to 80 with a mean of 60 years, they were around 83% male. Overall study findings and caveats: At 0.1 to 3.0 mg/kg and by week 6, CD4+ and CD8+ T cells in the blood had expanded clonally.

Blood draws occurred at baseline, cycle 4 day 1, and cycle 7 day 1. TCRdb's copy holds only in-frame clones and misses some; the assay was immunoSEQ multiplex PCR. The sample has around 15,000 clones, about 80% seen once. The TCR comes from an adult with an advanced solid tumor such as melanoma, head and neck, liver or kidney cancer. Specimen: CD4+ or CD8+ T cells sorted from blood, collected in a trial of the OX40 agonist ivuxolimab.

The CDR3 DNA follows: TGTGCCAGCAGTGATTCCGGGGGCGCATCCAATGAGCAGTTCTTC. Residues: CASSDSGGASNEQFF. V is TRBV2 and J is TRBJ2-1; the D call may be TRBD1 or TRBD2 (6 bases each). Trimming pared 3 bases from V and 6 bases from J, leaving 15 bases between. Germline CDR1 SNHLY, CDR2 FYNNEI. The CDR3 is 15 amino acids.